This section outlines one TCR beta chain sequence together with its context. Its antigen remains unidentified. One end of the junction does not line up with germline, which may come from a read error. Reading from cysteine to phenylalanine, the CDR3 counts 11 amino acids. Just the 33-base CDR3 DNA is kept, in frame starting at base 1. Sequences SNHLY (CDR1) and FYNNEI (CDR2) are obtained from the germline V gene. The data stem from a study of tumor and adjacent non-tumor tissue in lung cancer (dated 2018 in TCRdb). As for the study more broadly: Of the cohort, some 12 patients had adenocarcinoma, 2 had squamous cell carcinoma and 1 had small cell lung cancer. Ages among the 15 or so patients ranged from roughly 31 to 85 years, there were approximately 10 men and 5 women, and disease was at TNM stage I to III. In total, sequencing yielded over 95 million productive TCRbeta reads, which works out to an average of around 4.2 million reads per sample. The study compared bulk TCRbeta repertoires between lung tumor tissue and matched distant non-tumor lung tissue from fewer than 18 lung cancer patients. For each patient, one tumor sample and one normal lung sample were taken, giving around 31 paired specimens that underwent TCRbeta CDR3 sequencing.

The library relied on multiplex PCR. For sequencing, an Illumina HiSeq 2500 was employed. TCRbeta libraries were built by three rounds of nested PCR using primers (Table S4), following protocols modified from ARM-PCR. PCR products of 200-500 bp were gel-excised and purified with the QIAquick gel extraction kit before sequencing. Per the source publication's procedure: Trimmomatic was used to clean the reads, FLASH merged the cleaned reads into complete CDR3 sequences, and MiTCR assigned the sequences to V(D)J germline segments. Clonal diversity was computed as the inverse Simpson's index with VDJtools. In-frame sequences lacking a premature stop codon were counted as productive reads. TCRdb took the public reads, trimmed them with fastp at Q25, ran MiXCR for clone calling and kept in-frame beta chains. A single entry per CDR3 protein holds the most common genes and DNA from its merged rows. In this record, the V and J calls reflect TCRdb's handling and not the investigators' own analysis. Across this sample there are approximately 70,000 distinct CDR3 sequences, with roughly 73% seen only once. Roughly 30% of the sample is in the top ten clones.

RNA was isolated from bulk unsorted tissue, and RNA quality was assessed with a NanoDrop ND-1000 and an Agilent 2100. Newly diagnosed lung cancer patients without prior chemotherapy who had been admitted for thoracic surgery in China between August and November 2014 were enrolled as donors. Anyone who had undergone radiotherapy or chemotherapy before, or who had another cancer at the same time, was left out of the study. Pieces of surgical tissue measuring roughly 1-2.3 cm3 were kept in RNAlater solution and stored at -80 degrees C until use. Broad study findings and their caveats: Tumor tissue showed significantly higher TCR diversity (inverse Simpson) than normal lung tissue, at about 410 vs 180 (P = 0.0075, Mann-Whitney U test). TCR diversity was significantly higher in younger patients, and greater tumor TCR diversity was associated with shorter overall survival and shorter disease-free survival. With only about 16 patients in the cohort, the authors noted that larger samples and more detailed clinical data are needed. In normal lung, the top 100 clones accounted for a significantly larger cumulative share of the repertoire than in tumor tissue. Because peripheral blood was not sequenced, blood TCRbeta repertoires in the lung cancer patients of the study were not examined. Neither the sequencing platform nor unique molecular identifiers are named or mentioned anywhere in the methods.

Sequencing was carried out using lung tumor tissue. This TCR was sampled from a man aged 55 to 69 with non-small cell lung cancer. The sequence is built from TRBV2 and TRBJ2-5; the D gene cannot be named for sure. The DNA reads as follows: TGTGCCAGCAAGATCCAAGAGACCCTGTACTTC. Its protein reads: CASKIQETLYF.